This T cell receptor beta chain appears in the sequencing data of a study of blood T cell repertoires in COVID-19 (dated by TCRdb to 2019 to 2021). Background for the entire study: Collaborator samples came from the United States, Italy and Spain and covered acute and convalescent phases of COVID-19. The prospective study material was composed of cDNA or gDNA derived from T cells, B-cell-depleted T cells, or PBMCs. Deeply sampled blood TCRbeta repertoires from subjects exposed to, actively infected with, or recovered from COVID-19 were included in the dataset. The repertoires were released in a freely available public database intended as a resource for research on the immune response to SARS-CoV-2. Samples were obtained from the ongoing ImmuneRACE study (first 160 participants) and from over 1,000 subjects provided by 6 global collaborators. Nearly every sample came with metadata listing a de-identified subject ID, COVID-19 status, age in years and sex. Where HLA class I and class II types were available, the types were taken from metadata supplied by the sample provider, not from assay-based typing. General findings and caveats noted by the study authors: How much clinical and demographic metadata was included differed by source and by participant, and the metadata was provided uncurated.

TCRbeta CDR3 regions were amplified from genomic DNA by means of the immunoSEQ Assay, a bias-controlled multiplex PCR. Per the source publication's procedure: The number of nucleated cells in each sample was estimated from the amplification of reference gene primers within the assay. Sequence reads were collapsed and filtered to measure the absolute abundance of every unique TCRbeta CDR3 rearrangement. For each sample, productive Simpson clonality was calculated as the square root of Simpson's diversity index across productive rearrangements. TCRdb took over this immuneACCESS table, retaining in-frame rearrangements with V and J assigned. Such tables are incomplete; in checked studies, under half of the missing clones stem from an unresolved V gene, and the remainder is unexplained. V and J calls and clone size are as listed in that table; D and trimming were resolved from the DNA. Present in this sample are over 300,000 clones, about 85% of which were seen just once. Together, the top ten hold 5.5% to 6% of the sample.

The CDR3, cysteine through phenylalanine, is 17 amino acids long. The DNA shown is the 51-base CDR3, in frame from base 1. The germline V gene yields MGHDK for CDR1 and SYGVNS for CDR2. The junction carries 15 bases between V and J, which are trimmed by 1 base and 0 bases respectively. With respect to this clone: The antigen this receptor binds is unknown. Per-nucleotide qualities are absent, and no much larger clonotype sits a single base away.

Enrolling through a virtual design, the prospective study's participants ranged in age from roughly 18 to 95 years and lived across 24 United States geographic areas. Cohort assignment in the prospective study relied on participant-reported clinical history from a screening survey and a study questionnaire. Recovered participants in ImmuneRACE Cohort 3 were defined as having two consecutive negative NP/OP PCR tests, clearance from a healthcare professional, or resolution of symptoms. In the prospective study, mobile phlebotomists collected whole blood, serum and a nasopharyngeal or oropharyngeal swab from each participant. Prospective study participants could optionally give additional blood draws and questionnaires over an approximately two-month period. Prospective study blood samples were shipped either frozen or at room temperature before DNA extraction.

The V and J segments used are TRBV25-1 and TRBJ1-1, with a tentative D gene TRBD1 over 6 matching bases. The receptor was derived from a woman under 40 who had recovered from COVID-19. Material: PBMCs or T cells enriched from blood (not recorded which). The DNA sequence is given as TGTGCCAGCAGTGAATCGGAAGGGGGTCGGATGAACACTGAAGCTTTCTTT. This sequence encodes CASSESEGGRMNTEAFF.